Shown below are 10 T cell receptor beta chains from a single sample sequenced in a study of regulatory T cells in long-lasting Graves disease. Combining iRepertoire HTBI primers with Arm-PCR of CDR3 regions, the authors built TCR beta libraries. One entry per CDR3 protein results from TCRdb running MiXCR on the multiplex PCR reads. There are 360,000 or so distinct CDR3 sequences in the sample; about 10% occur only once, and approximately 19% lies in the top ten. Stated time point: newly diagnosed GD, antithyroid drugs for less than 3 months. PBMC-derived RNA was used for the TCR library. This sample also appeared in a second study, on T cells in Graves' hyperthyroidism and ophthalmopathy.

Sequenced here: peripheral blood mononuclear cells (PBMCs), sampled at new diagnosis, from a patient treated with antithyroid drugs. The source of these receptors is a woman aged 18-29 years with Graves disease.

The V call is TRBV29-1, the J call TRBJ1-4, with 7 bases matching TRBD1. CDR3 length: 16 residues. The germline V gene encodes CDR1 SQVTM and CDR2 ANQGSEA. V lost 7 bases to trimming and J lost 7 bases; unmatched junction nucleotides: 18. CDR3 residues: CSARGLQGQDGEKLFF. The CDR3 bases are TGCAGCGCCAGGGGTCTACAGGGGCAGGACGGTGAAAAACTGTTTTTT. The entire variable domain, with the rest obtained from reference TRBV29-1 and TRBJ1-4, is as follows: SAVISQKPSRDICQRGTSLTIQCQVDSQVTMMFWYRQQPGQSLTLIATANQGSEATYESGFVIDKFPISRPNLTFSTLTVSNMSPEDSSIYLCSARGLQGQDGEKLFFGSGTQLSVL.

This clonotype was observed a handful of times. The gene calls are TRBV4-3 and TRBJ2-1; 9 nucleotides agree with TRBD2. CDR3 length: 16 residues. The V gene's germline CDR1 is LGHNA and CDR2 YSLEER. V lost 1 base to trimming and J lost 3 bases; unmatched junction nucleotides: 4. This CDR3 is CASSQGRLAVYNEQFF. The CDR3 coding sequence is TGCGCCAGCAGCCAAGGGCGACTAGCGGTCTACAATGAGCAGTTCTTC.

This clonotype occurred many times. This chain joins TRBV11-1 and TRBJ2-3; 12 bases line up with TRBD2. V was pared by 5 bases and J by 1 base, with 19 bases of the junction left unmatched. CDR3 size: 21 residues. Germline loops: CDR1 SGHAT, CDR2 FQDESV (reference sequence). The CDR3 is CASSREGLAGKPRRGTDTQYF. Written as DNA, the CDR3 is TGTGCCAGCAGCCGAGAAGGACTAGCGGGGAAACCCAGGCGTGGCACAGATACGCAGTATTTT.

The chain employs TRBV19 and TRBJ2-5, with 12 bases matching TRBD1. CDR1 is LNHDA and CDR2 is SQIVND in the germline V gene (reference sequence). The CDR3 covers 16 residues. J was trimmed by 5 bases and V by 4 bases; bases with no gene match: 8. The CDR3 DNA sequence: TGTGCCAGTAGTAACTCCGGGACAGGGGGCACGGAGACCCAGTACTTC. Translated, it gives CASSNSGTGGTETQYF.

This clonotype has ten or more counts. The V call is TRBV2, the J call TRBJ2-1, with TRBD2 identical over 9 bases. Germline V gene data show CDR1 as SNHLY and CDR2 as FYNNEI. V shed 2 bases and J 9 bases; nucleotides not matched to a gene: 8. This CDR3 has 15 residues. The CDR3 DNA follows: TGTGCCAGCAGTGAAAATAGCGGGGGTAGCGTTGAGCAGTTCTTC. It is translated as CASSENSGGSVEQFF. The whole variable domain, remainder taken from reference TRBV2 and TRBJ2-1, is EPEVTQTPSHQVTQMGQEVILRCVPISNHLYFYWYRQILGQKVEFLVSFYNNEISEKSEIFDDQFSVERPDGSNFTLKIRSTKLEDSAMYFCASSENSGGSVEQFFGPGTRLTVL.

V and J are TRBV5-4 and TRBJ1-2; TRBD1 agrees at 8 bases. Germline V CDR1 and CDR2: SGHNT, YYREEE (reference sequence). CDR3 length equals 17 residues. V dropped 4 bases and J dropped 6; count of bases not matched to a gene: 17. CDR3: CASSPEVRAGGFDGYTF. In DNA, the CDR3 is TGTGCCAGCAGCCCGGAGGTTCGGGCAGGGGGCTTCGATGGCTACACCTTC.

The CDR3 nucleotides read TGTGCCAGCAGCTTCTCCGGGTTCCGCTCCTACGAGCAGTACTTC. This codes for CASSFSGFRSYEQYF. This chain joins TRBV5-4 and TRBJ2-7; D is undetermined. The V gene's germline CDR1 is SGHNT and CDR2 YYREEE (reference sequence). The V end was cut by 2 bases, the J end by 0 bases, with 12 bases between. The CDR3 has 15 amino acids.

This clonotype was found many times. This chain connects TRBV28 to TRBJ2-1, with 10 positions matching TRBD2. This CDR3 region has 17 residues. CDR1 is MDHEN and CDR2 is SYDVKM in the germline V gene. J lost 4 bases, V lost 6 bases, and 12 bases had no gene match. The CDR3 nucleotides are TGTGCCAGCAGCTACCACCCTAGCGGGAGAAAGTACAATGAGCAGTTCTTC. Amino acid sequence: CASSYHPSGRKYNEQFF.

A note on this clonotype: Only one base separates this from a far larger clonotype, so it likely reflects a read error. CDR3 amino acids: CASSFYGVLGGTSPYNEQYF. The CDR3 DNA reads TGTGCCAGCAGTTTTTACGGGGTGCTCGGAGGGACTAGCCCCTACAATGAGCAGTACTTC. The rearrangement links TRBV12-3 or TRBV12-4 to TRBJ2-7; 9 nucleotides agree with TRBD2. The V and J ends lost 3 bases and 7 bases, in that order; junction bases with no gene match: 25. CDR3 size: 20 residues.

This clonotype was observed at least ten times. J is TRBJ2-3 and V is TRBV7-9; D possibly uses TRBD1 or TRBD2 (5 bases each). Germline assignment: CDR1 SEHNR and CDR2 FQNEAQ (reference sequence). This CDR3 spans 16 amino acids. Trimming took 7 bases from V and 4 from J, leaving 21 bases between them. The CDR3 nucleotides read TGTGCCAGCAACCTGGGGGTCAACTCTCTTCCAGATACGCAGTATTTT. This encodes CASNLGVNSLPDTQYF. Using reference TRBV7-9 and TRBJ2-3 for the parts outside the CDR3, the full variable domain is DTGVSQNPRHKITKRGQNVTFRCDPISEHNRLYWYRQTLGQGPEFLTYFQNEAQLEKSRLLSDRFSAERPKGSFSTLEIQRTEQGDSAMYLCASNLGVNSLPDTQYFGPGTRLTVL.